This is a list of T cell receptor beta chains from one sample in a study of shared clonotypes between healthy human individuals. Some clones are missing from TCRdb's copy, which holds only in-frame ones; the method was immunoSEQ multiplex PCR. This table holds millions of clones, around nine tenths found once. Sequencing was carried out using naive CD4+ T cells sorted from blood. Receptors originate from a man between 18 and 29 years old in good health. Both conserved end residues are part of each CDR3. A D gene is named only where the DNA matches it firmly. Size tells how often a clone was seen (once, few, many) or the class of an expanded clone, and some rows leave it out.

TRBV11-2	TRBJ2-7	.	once	CASSLVTGPTYEQYF	TGTGCCAGCAGCTTAGTAACAGGACCTACCTACGAGCAGTACTTC
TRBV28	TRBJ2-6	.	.	CASSLRSAGANVLTF	TGTGCCAGCAGTTTAAGGTCGGCCGGGGCCAACGTCCTGACTTTC
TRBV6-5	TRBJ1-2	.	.	CASSPRQLYGYTF	TGTGCCAGCAGTCCCCGACAGCTCTATGGCTACACCTTC
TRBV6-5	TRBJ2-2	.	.	CASLSGNTGELFF	TGTGCCAGCCTCAGCGGGAACACCGGGGAGCTGTTTTTT
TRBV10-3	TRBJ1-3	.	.	CAILGGSGNTIYF	TGTGCCATCCTTGGGGGGTCTGGAAACACCATATATTTT
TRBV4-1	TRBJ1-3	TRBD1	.	CASSRPDRDSGNTIYF	TGCGCCAGCAGCCGACCCGACAGGGACTCTGGAAACACCATATATTTT
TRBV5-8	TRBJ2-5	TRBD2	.	CASSLGGLAGTQETQYF	TGTGCCAGCAGCTTGGGGGGACTAGCGGGGACCCAAGAGACCCAGTACTTC
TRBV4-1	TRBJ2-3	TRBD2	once	CASSPRAASGIVTDTQYF	TGCGCCAGCAGCCCCAGGGCGGCTAGCGGGATAGTAACAGATACGCAGTATTTT
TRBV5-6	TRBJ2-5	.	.	CASSWSTGYQETQYF	TGTGCCAGCAGCTGGTCCACAGGTTACCAAGAGACCCAGTACTTC
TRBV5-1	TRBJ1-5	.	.	CASSLGQGTNQPQHF	TGCGCCAGCAGCTTGGGGCAGGGCACGAATCAGCCCCAGCATTTT
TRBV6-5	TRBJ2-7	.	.	CASSLDLTYEQYF	TGTGCCAGCAGCCTTGACTTAACCTACGAGCAGTACTTC
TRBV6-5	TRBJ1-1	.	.	CASREIMNTEAFF	TGTGCCAGCAGAGAAATCATGAACACTGAAGCTTTCTTT
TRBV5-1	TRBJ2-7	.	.	CASSPSGAGYEQYF	TGCGCCAGCAGCCCGTCAGGGGCCGGGTACGAGCAGTACTTC
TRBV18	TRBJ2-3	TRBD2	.	CASSPVAGGPADTQYF	TGTGCCAGCTCACCCGTAGCGGGGGGGCCCGCAGATACGCAGTATTTT
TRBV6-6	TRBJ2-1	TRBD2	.	CASRPTSGRHNEQFF	TGTGCCAGCAGGCCCACTAGCGGGAGACACAATGAGCAGTTCTTC
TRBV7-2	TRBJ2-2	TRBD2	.	CASSFLTGGPGELFF	TGTGCCAGCAGCTTTCTGACGGGGGGACCCGGGGAGCTGTTTTTT
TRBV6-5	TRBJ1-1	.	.	CASGQAASEAFF	TGTGCCTCCGGGCAGGCCGCATCTGAAGCTTTCTTT
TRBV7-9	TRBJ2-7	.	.	CASSLGDRRSSYEQYF	TGTGCCAGCAGCTTAGGGGACCGAAGGAGCTCCTACGAGCAGTACTTC
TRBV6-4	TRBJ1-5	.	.	CASSDSRRVYSNQPQHF	TGTGCCAGCAGTGACTCCCGCAGGGTGTATAGCAATCAGCCCCAGCATTTT
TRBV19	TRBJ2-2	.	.	CASRNTLKNTGELFF	TGTGCCAGTAGGAATACCCTAAAGAACACCGGGGAGCTGTTTTTT
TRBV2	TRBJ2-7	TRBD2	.	CASREGTSSYEQYF	TGTGCCAGCAGGGAGGGGACTAGCTCCTACGAGCAGTACTTC
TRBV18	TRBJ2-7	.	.	CASSPGIVYEQYF	TGTGCCAGCTCACCTGGGATCGTCTATGAGCAGTACTTC
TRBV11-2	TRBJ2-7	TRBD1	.	CASSLGQGAPYEQYF	TGTGCCAGCAGCTTAGGGCAGGGGGCCCCCTACGAGCAGTACTTC
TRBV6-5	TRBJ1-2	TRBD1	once	CASSFPGQGDYGYTF	TGTGCCAGCAGTTTCCCGGGACAGGGGGACTATGGCTACACCTTC
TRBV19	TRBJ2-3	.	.	CASKRKGMEDTQYF	TGTGCCAGTAAGCGTAAGGGTATGGAAGATACGCAGTATTTT
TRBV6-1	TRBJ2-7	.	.	CASSNRVGEQYF	TGTGCCAGCAGCAACCGGGTCGGCGAGCAGTACTTC
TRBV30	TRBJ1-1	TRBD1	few	CAWSVSGGQGHEAFF	TGTGCCTGGAGTGTAAGTGGGGGACAGGGCCATGAAGCTTTCTTT
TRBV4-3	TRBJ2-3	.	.	CASSRGEEQYF	TGCGCCAGCAGCCGGGGGGAGGAGCAGTATTTT
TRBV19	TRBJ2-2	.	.	CASHDTTGELFF	TGTGCCAGTCATGACACCACCGGGGAGCTGTTTTTT
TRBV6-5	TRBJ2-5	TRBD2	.	CASHERGRKTQYF	TGTGCCAGCCACGAGCGGGGGCGAAAGACCCAGTACTTC
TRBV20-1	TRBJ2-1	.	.	CSASINEQFF	TGCAGTGCTAGTATAAATGAGCAGTTCTTC
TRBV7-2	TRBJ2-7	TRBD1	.	CASHPVGGTGTPQQYF	TGTGCCAGCCACCCGGTAGGAGGGACAGGCACACCCCAGCAGTACTTC
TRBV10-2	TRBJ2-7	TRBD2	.	CASSERVAGAPYEQYF	TGCGCCAGCAGTGAACGGGTAGCGGGAGCCCCCTACGAGCAGTACTTC
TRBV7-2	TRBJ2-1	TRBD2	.	CASQLSSGLGNEQFF	TGTGCCAGCCAACTTTCTAGCGGGTTGGGGAATGAGCAGTTCTTC
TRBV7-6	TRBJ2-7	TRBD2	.	CASSPGTSGSGEQYF	TGTGCCAGCAGCCCCGGGACTAGCGGGAGCGGTGAGCAGTACTTC
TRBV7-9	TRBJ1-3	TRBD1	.	CASSLGAVTGIGNTIYF	TGTGCCAGCAGCTTAGGGGCCGTGACAGGGATTGGAAACACCATATATTTT
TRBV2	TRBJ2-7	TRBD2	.	CASSPAGEGEQYF	TGTGCCAGCAGTCCAGCGGGAGAGGGCGAGCAGTACTTC
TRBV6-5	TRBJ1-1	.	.	CASSRSRNTEAFF	TGTGCCAGCAGCCGTAGTAGGAACACTGAAGCTTTCTTT
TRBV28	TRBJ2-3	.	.	CASSFLGRGPTDTQYF	TGTGCCAGCAGTTTCTTGGGGCGGGGGCCCACAGATACGCAGTATTTT
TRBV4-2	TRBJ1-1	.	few	CASSRVGGNAFF	TGTGCCAGCAGCCGAGTCGGGGGGAACGCTTTCTTT
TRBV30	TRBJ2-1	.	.	CAWSRAGPGLANEQFF	TGTGCCTGGAGTAGGGCAGGCCCAGGTCTGGCCAATGAGCAGTTCTTC